What follows are 21 T cell receptor beta chains derived from one specimen sequenced in a study of vaccination and CD4 T cells after COVID-19. The Oncomine TCR Beta short-read assay was what sequenced the DNA obtained from cultured CD4+ T cells. TCRdb passed the PCR reads through MiXCR, listing each CDR3 protein once. This sample has 2,000 or so distinct CDR3 sequences; just under 20% occur once, and the top ten carry 60% to 70%. These receptors' antigens are unknown. Stated treatment: 10-day PBMC culture with coronavirus spike peptide pools or control peptides (ViraFEST assay). Those CD4+ T cells from the unexposed donor predate the COVID-19 pandemic (2011-2018). The material sequenced was CD4+ T cells from blood, cultured in vitro. The receptors stem from a human donor in good health.

The chain uses TRBV7-9 and TRBJ2-7, with 8 bases aligning to TRBD1. V dropped 5 bases and J dropped 1; count of bases not matched to a gene: 7. Germline V CDR1 and CDR2: SEHNR, FQNEAQ (reference sequence). This CDR3 is 15 amino acids long. The CDR3 spells CASSRLGDRSYEQYF. In DNA, the CDR3 is TGTGCCAGCAGCCGCCTCGGGGACAGGTCCTACGAGCAGTACTTC.

The V call is TRBV28, the J call TRBJ2-7; D ambiguous. The germline gives CDR1 MDHEN, CDR2 SYDVKM. The CDR3 is made up of 14 amino acids. The germline V and J ends were trimmed by 3 bases and 0 bases, with 9 bases remaining between them. CDR3 amino acids: CASSLRPDSYEQYF. The DNA of the CDR3 is TGTGCCAGCAGTTTGCGTCCGGACTCCTACGAGCAGTACTTC.

This clonotype was picked up a small number of times. The chain recombines TRBV20-1 with TRBJ1-1, with unresolved D. CDR3 length equals 14 residues. The V and J ends lost 0 bases and 3 bases respectively, with 11 bases between them. Germline V gene sequence: CDR1 DFQATT, CDR2 SNEGSKA (reference sequence). CDR3 DNA: TGCAGTGCTAGAGAGGGTGGACGGGACACTGAAGCTTTCTTT. It is translated as CSAREGGRDTEAFF.

The chain uses TRBV11-2 and TRBJ1-2, with 8 bases that match TRBD1. Germline trimming cut 3 bases from V and 5 bases from J; bases unmatched to any gene: 8. The CDR3 runs 15 residues. Germline CDR1 reads SGHAT; CDR2 reads FQNNGV. Here the CDR3 DNA reads TGTGCCAGCAGCTTGGGCCAGGGGGCTGGGTATGGCTACACCTTC. As protein: CASSLGQGAGYGYTF.

This clonotype was found a few times. The V call is TRBV19, the J call TRBJ2-7, with 7 bases identical to TRBD1. The trim removed 5 bases at V and 6 bases at J, leaving 7 bases unmatched. From germline, CDR1 is LNHDA and CDR2 SQIVND (reference sequence). The CDR3 contains 13 residues. The CDR3 loop is CASSGQVGGEQYF. DNA for the CDR3: TGTGCCAGTAGTGGACAGGTCGGAGGCGAGCAGTACTTC.

The V and J genes are TRBV20-1 and TRBJ2-2, with TRBD1 matching over 11 bases. The V and J ends lost 0 bases and 4 bases, in that order; junction bases with no gene match: 7. There are 17 residues in the CDR3. Germline V lookup: CDR1 DFQATT, CDR2 SNEGSKA (reference sequence). CDR3: CSARDQDRGLGTGELFF. DNA of the CDR3: TGCAGTGCTAGAGATCAGGACAGGGGGCTTGGCACCGGGGAGCTGTTTTTT.

The chain couples TRBV20-1 to TRBJ1-5; D is perhaps TRBD1 (5 bases). Germline V gene sequence: CDR1 DFQATT, CDR2 SNEGSKA (reference sequence). Trimming pared 8 bases from V and 5 bases from J, leaving 28 bases between. The CDR3 extends over 17 amino acids. CDR3 in DNA: TGCAGTCAAACCCGGTTGGCTGGCTCACCGGGGGATCAGCCCCAGCATTTT. This codes for CSQTRLAGSPGDQPQHF.

This clonotype showed up just a few times. This chain joins TRBV2 and TRBJ2-3; D remains ambiguous. The CDR3 loop spans 14 amino acids. The germline CDR1 and CDR2 sequences are SNHLY and FYNNEI. V was shortened by 8 bases and J by 2 bases, with 14 bases between the two germline ends. Here the CDR3 reads CASQTEKYTDTQYF. The CDR3 DNA reads TGTGCCAGCCAAACGGAGAAGTACACAGATACGCAGTATTTT.

This clonotype was counted only a few times. The chain carries TRBV5-1 and TRBJ2-3; D is possibly TRBD1 (5 bases). CDR3 length: 12 residues. Trimming pared 3 bases from V and 5 bases from J, leaving 7 bases between. Germline V gene lookup returns CDR1 SGHRS and CDR2 YFSETQ. CDR3 DNA: TGCGCCAGCAGCTGGGGCCGAGATACGCAGTATTTT. The encoded protein is CASSWGRDTQYF.

The chain couples TRBV5-4 to TRBJ2-2, with 10 nucleotides matching TRBD2. Germline CDR1 SGHNT, CDR2 YYREEE (reference sequence). V lost 4 bases, J lost 3 bases, and 3 bases stayed unmatched. The CDR3 loop spans 15 amino acids. The DNA of the CDR3 is TGTGCCAGCAGCCCCGGACTAGCGGACACCGGGGAGCTGTTTTTT. Its protein is CASSPGLADTGELFF.

This clonotype was recorded a few times. The genes are TRBV27 and TRBJ2-3; D might be TRBD1 (6 bases). Germline V gene data show CDR1 as MNHEY and CDR2 as SMNVEV (reference sequence). V was trimmed by 5 bases and J by 4 bases, leaving 16 bases between them. This CDR3 is 15 amino acids long. CDR3 DNA sequence: TGTGCCAGCAGTGCCAAGGGGGTGAGGTCAGATACGCAGTATTTT. This translates into CASSAKGVRSDTQYF.

On this clonotype: This may be a read error, as it is one base from a much larger clone. V is TRBV7-9 and J is TRBJ1-5; D is undetermined. This CDR3 contains 15 residues. Germline CDR1 is SEHNR and CDR2 is FQNEAQ (reference sequence). CDR3 sequence reads: CASSPTDAGDQPQRF. CDR3 sequence (DNA): TGTGCCAGCAGTCCAACGGATGCCGGGGATCAGCCCCAGCGTTTT.

This clonotype occurred a few times. The V and J genes are TRBV15 and TRBJ2-6; D ambiguous. Trimming removed 5 bases from V and 0 bases from J, with 14 bases in between. Germline CDR1 is LNHNV and CDR2 is YYDKDF (reference sequence). The CDR3 covers 17 residues. The CDR3 sequence is CATSPPGSLSGANVLTF. CDR3 nucleotide sequence: TGTGCCACCAGCCCACCGGGCAGCCTCTCTGGGGCCAACGTCCTGACTTTC.

This clonotype has just a few counts. V usage is TRBV6-1 and J usage is TRBJ2-5; D is unclear. Germline lookup yields CDR1 MNHNS and CDR2 SASEGT. Trimming pared 6 bases from V and 1 base from J, leaving 15 bases between. CDR3 length: 15 residues. The CDR3 coding sequence is TGTGCCAGCAGCCTCCTGTACAGATTCCAAGAGACCCAGTACTTC. Its protein is CASSLLYRFQETQYF.

The chain is built from TRBV5-4 and TRBJ1-3; D unresolved. From germline, CDR1 is SGHNT and CDR2 YYREEE (reference sequence). V dropped 4 bases and J dropped 1 base, with 12 bases sitting between them. This CDR3 region has 15 residues. In nucleotides, the CDR3 is TGTGCCAGCAGCCAGGATCCAACATCTGGAAACACCATATATTTT. Encoded protein: CASSQDPTSGNTIYF.

The chain couples TRBV7-2 to TRBJ2-7, with D unclear. The CDR3 loop spans 17 amino acids. The germline V gene encodes CDR1 SGHTA and CDR2 FQGNSA. Trimming removed 1 base at V and 2 bases at J, with 18 bases between. CDR3 in DNA: TGTGCCAGCAGCTTAGTCGCCGGTGAACTGATCCCCTACGAGCAGTACTTC. Protein product: CASSLVAGELIPYEQYF.

The rearrangement links TRBV20-1 to TRBJ2-2; D uncertain. The CDR3 sequence is 14 residues long. Germline V gene data show CDR1 as DFQATT and CDR2 as SNEGSKA (reference sequence). Trimming removed 2 bases from V and 4 bases from J, with 11 bases in between. The CDR3 region is CSARKAHLTGELFF. CDR3 sequence (DNA): TGCAGTGCTAGAAAGGCCCACCTCACCGGGGAGCTGTTTTTT.

The sample holds a few counts of this clonotype. The gene calls are TRBV6-1 and TRBJ2-5; 11 nucleotides line up with TRBD2. The V gene's germline CDR1 is MNHNS and CDR2 SASEGT. This CDR3 has 14 residues. Trimming took 6 bases from V and 5 from J; bases not matched to a gene: 5. As DNA, the CDR3 is TGTGCCAGCAGCGACTTAGCGGGAGGGGAGACCCAGTACTTC. This translates into CASSDLAGGETQYF.

The chain carries TRBV6-1 and TRBJ1-4, with 8 bases fitting TRBD1. This CDR3 has 16 residues. The V gene end was trimmed by 4 bases and the J gene end by 3 bases; junction bases not matched to a gene: 7. Germline values: CDR1 MNHNS, CDR2 SASEGT. CDR3 residues: CASSGDRGQANEKLFF. The CDR3 DNA reads TGTGCCAGCAGTGGAGACAGGGGACAAGCTAATGAAAAACTGTTTTTT.

This chain uses TRBV28 with TRBJ2-2; D unclear. Trimming pared 5 bases from V and 4 bases from J, leaving 14 bases between. In germline, CDR1 is MDHEN, CDR2 SYDVKM. The length of the CDR3 is 15 residues. The CDR3: CASSLDRPVTGELFF. Here the CDR3 DNA reads TGTGCCAGCAGTCTGGACCGACCGGTCACCGGGGAGCTGTTTTTT.

The V gene is TRBV7-8, the J gene TRBJ2-6; D remains ambiguous. The V end was cut by 5 bases, the J end by 2 bases, with 16 bases between. This CDR3 contains 17 residues. Germline CDR1 reads SGHVS; CDR2 reads FQNEAQ. This CDR3 reads CASSPPRRFAGANVLTF. The CDR3 DNA reads as TGTGCCAGCAGCCCTCCCAGGCGCTTTGCTGGGGCCAACGTCCTGACTTTC.